This TCR beta chain was sequenced during a study of shared clonotypes between healthy human individuals. Terminally differentiated effector memory CD45RA+ cells were left out of the naive CD8 fraction, which was CD45RO-negative and positively selected for CCR7. Per germline, CDR1 MDHEN and CDR2 SYDVKM. V lost 11 bases and J lost 1, with 11 bases in between. This CDR3 region has 12 residues. Assay used: immunoSEQ multiplex PCR; TCRdb lists only in-frame clones, some missing. The sample records approximately 840,000 clones, about 97% being singletons. The rearrangement uses TRBV28 and TRBJ2-5; a possible D gene is TRBD2 (6 bases). The source of this sequence is a man aged 25-40 years in good health. The sequencing sample was made of naive CD8+ T cells sorted from blood. The CDR3 DNA follows: TGTGCCGGAGGGCAGGGCCAAGAGACCCAGTACTTC. Its protein product is CAGGQGQETQYF.